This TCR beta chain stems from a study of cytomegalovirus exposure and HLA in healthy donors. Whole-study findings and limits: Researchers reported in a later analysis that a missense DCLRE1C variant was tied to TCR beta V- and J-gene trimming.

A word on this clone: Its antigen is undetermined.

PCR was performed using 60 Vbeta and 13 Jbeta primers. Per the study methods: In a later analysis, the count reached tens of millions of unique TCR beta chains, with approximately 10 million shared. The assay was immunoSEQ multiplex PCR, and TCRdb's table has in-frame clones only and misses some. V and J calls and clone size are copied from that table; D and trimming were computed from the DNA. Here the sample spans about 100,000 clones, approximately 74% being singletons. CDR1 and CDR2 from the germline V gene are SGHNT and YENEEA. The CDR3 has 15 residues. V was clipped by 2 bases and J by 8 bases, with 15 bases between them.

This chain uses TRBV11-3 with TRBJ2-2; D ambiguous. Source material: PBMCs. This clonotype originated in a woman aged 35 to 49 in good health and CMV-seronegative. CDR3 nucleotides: TGTGCCAGCAGCTTAATTTTTAGTGGTGCGGGGGAGCTGTTTTTT. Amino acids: CASSLIFSGAGELFF. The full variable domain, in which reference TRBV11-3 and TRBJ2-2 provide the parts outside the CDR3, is EAGVVQSPRYKIIEKKQPVAFWCNPISGHNTLYWYLQNLGQGPELLIRYENEEAVDDSQLPKDRFSAERLKGVDSTLKIQPAELGDSAVYLCASSLIFSGAGELFFGEGSRLTVL.